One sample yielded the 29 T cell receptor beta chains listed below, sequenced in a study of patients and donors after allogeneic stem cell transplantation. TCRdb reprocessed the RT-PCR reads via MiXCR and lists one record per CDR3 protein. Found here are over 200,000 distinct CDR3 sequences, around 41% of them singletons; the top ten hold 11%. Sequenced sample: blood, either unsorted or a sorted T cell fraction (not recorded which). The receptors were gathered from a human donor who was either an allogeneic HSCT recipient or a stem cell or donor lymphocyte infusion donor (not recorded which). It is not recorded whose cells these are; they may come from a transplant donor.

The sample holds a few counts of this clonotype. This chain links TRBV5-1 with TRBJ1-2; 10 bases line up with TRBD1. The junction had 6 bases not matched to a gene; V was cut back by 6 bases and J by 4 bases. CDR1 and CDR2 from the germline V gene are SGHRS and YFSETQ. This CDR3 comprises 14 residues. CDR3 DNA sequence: TGCGCCAGCACACCGGGACAGGGGAGCTATGGCTACACCTTC. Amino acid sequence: CASTPGQGSYGYTF.

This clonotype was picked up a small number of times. The CDR3 loop is CASSSQTRDQPQHF. The CDR3 bases are TGTGCCAGCTCTTCCCAGACTAGGGATCAGCCCCAGCATTTT. This rearrangement joins TRBV18 to TRBJ1-5; D gene uncertain. The germline CDR1 and CDR2 sequences are KGHSH and LQKENI. The CDR3 covers 14 residues. Trimming removed 6 bases from V and 5 bases from J, with 14 bases in between.

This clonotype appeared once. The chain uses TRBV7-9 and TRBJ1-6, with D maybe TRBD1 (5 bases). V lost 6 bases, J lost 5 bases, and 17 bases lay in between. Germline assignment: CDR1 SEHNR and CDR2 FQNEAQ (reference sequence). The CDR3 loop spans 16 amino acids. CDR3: CASSSAQGGNNSPLHF. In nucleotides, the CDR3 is TGTGCCAGCAGTTCCGCCCAGGGAGGAAATAATTCACCCCTCCACTTT.

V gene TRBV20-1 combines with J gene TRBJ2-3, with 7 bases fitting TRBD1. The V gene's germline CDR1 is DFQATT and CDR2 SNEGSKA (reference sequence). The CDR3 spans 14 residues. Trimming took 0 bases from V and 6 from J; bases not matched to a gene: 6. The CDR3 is CSARDDRVGDTQYF. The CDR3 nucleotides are TGCAGTGCTAGAGATGACAGGGTGGGGGATACGCAGTATTTT.

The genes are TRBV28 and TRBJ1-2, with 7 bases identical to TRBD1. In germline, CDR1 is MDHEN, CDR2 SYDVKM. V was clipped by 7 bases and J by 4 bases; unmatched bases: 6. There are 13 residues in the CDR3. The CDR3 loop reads CASNLGQAYGYTF. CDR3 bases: TGTGCCAGCAACTTAGGACAGGCCTATGGCTACACCTTC.

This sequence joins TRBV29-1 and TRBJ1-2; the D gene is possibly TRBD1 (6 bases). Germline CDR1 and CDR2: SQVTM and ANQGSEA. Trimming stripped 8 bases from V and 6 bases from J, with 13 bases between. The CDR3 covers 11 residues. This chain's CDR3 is CSSSGVDGYTF. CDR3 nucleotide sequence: TGCAGCTCCTCAGGGGTTGATGGCTACACCTTC.

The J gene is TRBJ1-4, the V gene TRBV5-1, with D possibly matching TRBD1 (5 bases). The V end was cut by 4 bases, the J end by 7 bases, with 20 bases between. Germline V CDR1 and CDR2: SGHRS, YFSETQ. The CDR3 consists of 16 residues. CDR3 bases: TGCGCCAGCAGCCCCAGCCCGGGGGGAAGTAGTGAAAAACTGTTTTTT. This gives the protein CASSPSPGGSSEKLFF.

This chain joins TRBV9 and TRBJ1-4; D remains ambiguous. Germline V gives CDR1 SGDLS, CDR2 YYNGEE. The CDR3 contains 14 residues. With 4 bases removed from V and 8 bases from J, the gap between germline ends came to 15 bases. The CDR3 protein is CASSPEWKIEKLFF. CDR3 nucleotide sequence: TGTGCCAGCAGCCCCGAATGGAAAATCGAAAAACTGTTTTTT.

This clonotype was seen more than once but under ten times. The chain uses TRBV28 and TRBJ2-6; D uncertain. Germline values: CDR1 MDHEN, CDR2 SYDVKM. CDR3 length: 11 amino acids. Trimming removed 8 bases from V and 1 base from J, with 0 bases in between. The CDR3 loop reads CASSGANVLTF. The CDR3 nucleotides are TGTGCCAGCTCTGGGGCCAACGTCCTGACTTTC. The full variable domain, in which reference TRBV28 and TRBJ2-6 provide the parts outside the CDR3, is DVKVTQSSRYLVKRTGEKVFLECVQDMDHENMFWYRQDPGLGLRLIYFSYDVKMKEKGDIPEGYSVSREKKERFSLILESASTNQTSMYLCASSGANVLTFGAGSRLTVL.

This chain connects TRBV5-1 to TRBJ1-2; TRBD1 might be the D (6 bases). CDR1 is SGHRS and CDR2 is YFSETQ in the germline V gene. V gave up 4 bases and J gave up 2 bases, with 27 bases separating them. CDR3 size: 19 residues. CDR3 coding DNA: TGCGCCAGCAGCCGACAGTTGGCCGACAGGTCTGCGTCCAACTATGGCTACACCTTC. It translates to CASSRQLADRSASNYGYTF.

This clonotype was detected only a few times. As DNA, the CDR3 is TGTGCCAGCAGTTACTCGGGCCAGTGGAATTCACCCCTCCACTTT. This codes for CASSYSGQWNSPLHF. The chain combines TRBV6-5 with TRBJ1-6, with D hard to call. The CDR3 runs to 15 residues. Germline CDR1 is MNHEY and CDR2 is SVGAGI. Trimming left V 0 bases short and J 7 bases short, with 10 bases between.

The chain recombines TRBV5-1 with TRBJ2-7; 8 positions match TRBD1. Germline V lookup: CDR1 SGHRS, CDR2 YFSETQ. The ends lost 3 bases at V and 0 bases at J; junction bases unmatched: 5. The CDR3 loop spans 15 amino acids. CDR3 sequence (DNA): TGCGCCAGCAGCTGGACAGGGCCCTTCTCCTACGAGCAGTACTTC. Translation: CASSWTGPFSYEQYF.

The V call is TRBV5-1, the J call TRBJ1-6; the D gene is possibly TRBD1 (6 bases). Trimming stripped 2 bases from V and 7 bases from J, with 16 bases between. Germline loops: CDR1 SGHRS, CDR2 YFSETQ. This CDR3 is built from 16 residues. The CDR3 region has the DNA TGCGCCAGCAGCTTCGCCCACAGGGAGAGAAATTCACCCCTCCACTTT. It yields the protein CASSFAHRERNSPLHF.

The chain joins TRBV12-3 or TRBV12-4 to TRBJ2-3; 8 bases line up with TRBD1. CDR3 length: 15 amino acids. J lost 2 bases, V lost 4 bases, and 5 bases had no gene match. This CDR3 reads CASSWTGRDTDTQYF. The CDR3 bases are TGTGCCAGCAGTTGGACAGGGCGGGACACAGATACGCAGTATTTT.

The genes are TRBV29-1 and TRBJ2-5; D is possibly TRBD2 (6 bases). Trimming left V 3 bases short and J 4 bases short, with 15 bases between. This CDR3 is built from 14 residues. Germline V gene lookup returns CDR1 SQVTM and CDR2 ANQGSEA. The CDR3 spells CSVDGDLIGETQYF. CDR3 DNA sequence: TGCAGCGTTGATGGGGACTTGATTGGAGAGACCCAGTACTTC. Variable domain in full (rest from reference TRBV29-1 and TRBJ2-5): SAVISQKPSRDICQRGTSLTIQCQVDSQVTMMFWYRQQPGQSLTLIATANQGSEATYESGFVIDKFPISRPNLTFSTLTVSNMSPEDSSIYLCSVDGDLIGETQYFGPGTRLLVL.

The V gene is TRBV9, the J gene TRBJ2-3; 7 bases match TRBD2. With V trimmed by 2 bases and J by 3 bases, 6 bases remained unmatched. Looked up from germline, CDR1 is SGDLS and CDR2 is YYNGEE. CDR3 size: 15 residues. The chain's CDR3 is CASSVLAEFTDTQYF. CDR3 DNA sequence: TGTGCCAGCAGCGTGCTAGCGGAATTTACAGATACGCAGTATTTT.

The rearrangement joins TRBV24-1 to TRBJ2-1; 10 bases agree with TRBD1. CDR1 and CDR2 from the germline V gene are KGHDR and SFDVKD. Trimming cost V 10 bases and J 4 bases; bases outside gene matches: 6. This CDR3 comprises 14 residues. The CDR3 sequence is CATGTGEVYNEQFF. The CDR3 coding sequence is TGTGCCACGGGGACAGGGGAAGTGTACAATGAGCAGTTCTTC.

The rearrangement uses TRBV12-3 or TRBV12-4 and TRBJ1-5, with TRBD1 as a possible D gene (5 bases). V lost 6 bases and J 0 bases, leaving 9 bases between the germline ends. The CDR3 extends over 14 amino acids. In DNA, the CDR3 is TGTGCCAGCAGATTCGGGGCTAGCAATCAGCCCCAGCATTTT. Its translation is CASRFGASNQPQHF.

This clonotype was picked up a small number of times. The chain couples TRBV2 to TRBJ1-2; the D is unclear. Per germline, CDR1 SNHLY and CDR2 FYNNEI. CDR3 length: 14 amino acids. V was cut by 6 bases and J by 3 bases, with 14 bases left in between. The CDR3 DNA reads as TGTGCCAGCAGAGGAAGGGTTGGGGACTATGGCTACACCTTC. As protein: CASRGRVGDYGYTF.

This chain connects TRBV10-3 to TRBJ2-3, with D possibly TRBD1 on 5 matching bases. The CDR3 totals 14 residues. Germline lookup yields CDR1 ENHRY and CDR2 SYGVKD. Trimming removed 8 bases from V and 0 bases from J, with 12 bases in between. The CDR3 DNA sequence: TGTGCCATCCGCAGGGCATCTAGCACAGATACGCAGTATTTT. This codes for CAIRRASSTDTQYF.

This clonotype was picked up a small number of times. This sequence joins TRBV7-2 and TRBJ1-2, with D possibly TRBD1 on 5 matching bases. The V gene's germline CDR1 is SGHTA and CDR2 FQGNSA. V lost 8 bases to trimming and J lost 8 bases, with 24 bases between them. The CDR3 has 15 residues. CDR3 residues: CASPQRQGGLKGYTF. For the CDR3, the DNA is TGTGCCAGCCCCCAACGGCAGGGAGGGTTAAAGGGCTACACCTTC.

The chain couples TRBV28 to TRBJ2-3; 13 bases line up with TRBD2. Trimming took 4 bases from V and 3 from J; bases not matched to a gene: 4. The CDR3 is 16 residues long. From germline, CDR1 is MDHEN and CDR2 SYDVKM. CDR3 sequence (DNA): TGTGCCAGCAGTTCGGGACTAGCGGGGTTGACAGATACGCAGTATTTT. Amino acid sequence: CASSSGLAGLTDTQYF.

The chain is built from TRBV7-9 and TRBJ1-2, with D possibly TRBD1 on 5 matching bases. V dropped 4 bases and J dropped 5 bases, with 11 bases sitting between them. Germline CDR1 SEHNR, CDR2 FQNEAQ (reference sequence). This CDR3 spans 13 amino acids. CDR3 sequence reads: CASSSRAQYGYTF. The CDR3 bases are TGTGCCAGCAGCTCCAGGGCTCAGTATGGCTACACCTTC.

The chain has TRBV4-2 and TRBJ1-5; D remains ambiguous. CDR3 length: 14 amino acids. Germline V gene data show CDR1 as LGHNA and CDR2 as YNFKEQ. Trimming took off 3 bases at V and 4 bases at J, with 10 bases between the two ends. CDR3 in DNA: TGTGCCAGCAGCCACCCACAGAGTAATCAGCCCCAGCATTTT. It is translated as CASSHPQSNQPQHF.

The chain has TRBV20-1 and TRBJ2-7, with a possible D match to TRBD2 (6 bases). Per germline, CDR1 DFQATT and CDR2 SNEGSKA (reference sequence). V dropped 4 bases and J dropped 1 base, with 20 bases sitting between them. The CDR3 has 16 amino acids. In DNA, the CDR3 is TGCAGTGCTACCGGAGAGGAGGGGTTTGTTTCCTACGAGCAGTACTTC. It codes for CSATGEEGFVSYEQYF.

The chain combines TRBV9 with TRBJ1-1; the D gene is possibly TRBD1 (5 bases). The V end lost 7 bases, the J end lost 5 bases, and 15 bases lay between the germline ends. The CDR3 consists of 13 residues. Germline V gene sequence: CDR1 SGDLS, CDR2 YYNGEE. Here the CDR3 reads CASGPGARTEAFF. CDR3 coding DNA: TGTGCCAGCGGACCCGGGGCGCGGACTGAAGCTTTCTTT. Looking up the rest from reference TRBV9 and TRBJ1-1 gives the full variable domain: DSGVTQTPKHLITATGQRVTLRCSPRSGDLSVYWYQQSLDQGLQFLIQYYNGEERAKGNILERFSAQQFPDLHSELNLSSLELGDSALYFCASGPGARTEAFFGQGTRLTVV.

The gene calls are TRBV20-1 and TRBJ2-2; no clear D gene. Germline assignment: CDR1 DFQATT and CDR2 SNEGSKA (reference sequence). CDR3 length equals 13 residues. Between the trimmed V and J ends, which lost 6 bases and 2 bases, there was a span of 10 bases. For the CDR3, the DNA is TGCAGTGCGTTGGAATCCAACACCGGGGAGCTGTTTTTT. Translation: CSALESNTGELFF.

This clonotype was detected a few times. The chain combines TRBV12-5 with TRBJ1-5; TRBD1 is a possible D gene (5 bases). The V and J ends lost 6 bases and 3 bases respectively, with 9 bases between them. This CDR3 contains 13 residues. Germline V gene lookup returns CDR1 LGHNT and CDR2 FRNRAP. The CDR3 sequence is CASGSGPNQPQHF. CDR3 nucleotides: TGTGCTAGTGGATCGGGACCCAATCAGCCCCAGCATTTT.

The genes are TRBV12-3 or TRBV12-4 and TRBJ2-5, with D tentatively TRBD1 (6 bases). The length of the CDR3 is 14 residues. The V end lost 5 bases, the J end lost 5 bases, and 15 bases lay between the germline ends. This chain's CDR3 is CASSEQGFRETQYF. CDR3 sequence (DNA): TGTGCCAGCAGTGAACAGGGATTCCGGGAGACCCAGTACTTC.